This T cell receptor (beta chain) was identified during a study of blood T cell repertoires in COVID-19. The CDR3 runs 14 residues. The germline V gene has CDR1 LNHNV and CDR2 YYDKDF (reference sequence). The V gene lost 5 bases and the J gene lost 0 bases, with 10 bases spanning the gap. Generated by immunoSEQ multiplex PCR, the TCRdb table keeps only in-frame clones and is missing some. The sample lists over 200,000 clones, around nine tenths occurring once. V usage is TRBV15 and J usage is TRBJ1-1; the D is unclear. The sequence came from a man aged 60-69 years with COVID-19, enrolled during active disease. Source material: peripheral blood. The CDR3 sequence is CATSFIEVNTEAFF. The CDR3 region has the DNA TGTGCCACCAGCTTTATAGAGGTGAACACTGAAGCTTTCTTT.